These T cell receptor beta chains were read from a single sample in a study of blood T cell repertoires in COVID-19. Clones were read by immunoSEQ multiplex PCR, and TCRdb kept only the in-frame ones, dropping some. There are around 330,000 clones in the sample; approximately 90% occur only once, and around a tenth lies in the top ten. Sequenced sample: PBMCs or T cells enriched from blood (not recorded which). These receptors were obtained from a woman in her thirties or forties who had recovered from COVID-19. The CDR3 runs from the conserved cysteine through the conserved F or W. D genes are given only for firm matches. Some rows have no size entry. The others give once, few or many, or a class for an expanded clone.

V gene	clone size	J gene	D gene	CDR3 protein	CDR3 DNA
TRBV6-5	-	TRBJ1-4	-	CASSSTGHNEKLFF	TGTGCCAGCAGCTCGACAGGCCACAATGAAAAACTGTTTTTT
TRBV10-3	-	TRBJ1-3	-	CAISEQAPGNTIYF	TGTGCCATCAGTGAGCAGGCTCCTGGAAACACCATATATTTT
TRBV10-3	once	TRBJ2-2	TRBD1	CAISGTGRNTGELFF	TGTGCCATCAGTGGGACAGGTCGGAACACCGGGGAGCTGTTTTTT
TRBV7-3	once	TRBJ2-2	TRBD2	CASSPRLAGAGELFF	TGTGCCAGCAGCCCCCGGCTAGCGGGAGCCGGGGAGCTGTTTTTT
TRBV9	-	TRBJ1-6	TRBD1	CASSVGPGTGPNSPLHF	TGTGCCAGCAGCGTAGGCCCCGGGACAGGTCCTAATTCACCCCTCCACTTT
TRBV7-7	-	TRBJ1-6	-	CASSLTDSANSPLHF	TGTGCTAGCAGCTTAACGGACAGCGCTAATTCACCCCTCCACTTT
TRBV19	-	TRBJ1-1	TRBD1	CASSADRGSTAFF	TGTGCCAGTAGTGCGGACAGGGGATCTACGGCTTTCTTT
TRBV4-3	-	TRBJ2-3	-	CASSQGQDRGDTQYF	TGCGCCAGCAGCCAAGGACAGGACCGGGGAGATACGCAGTATTTT
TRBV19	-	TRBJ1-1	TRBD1	CASSGGASSGTGDTEAFF	TGTGCCAGTAGTGGAGGGGCCTCTTCCGGGACAGGGGACACTGAAGCTTTCTTT
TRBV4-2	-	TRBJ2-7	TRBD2	CASSQELAGGTYEQYF	TGTGCCAGCAGCCAAGAACTAGCGGGGGGAACCTACGAGCAGTACTTC
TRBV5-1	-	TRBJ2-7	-	CASSTGQYYEQYF	TGCGCCAGCAGCACCGGACAGTACTACGAGCAGTACTTC
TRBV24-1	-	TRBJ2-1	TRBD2	CATSDWSSGDYNEQFF	TGTGCCACCAGTGATTGGTCTAGCGGGGACTACAATGAGCAGTTCTTC
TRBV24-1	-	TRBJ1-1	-	CATSDLGETEAFF	TGTGCCACCAGTGATTTGGGGGAGACTGAAGCTTTCTTT
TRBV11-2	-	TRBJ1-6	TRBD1	CASSLVQGGDNSPLHF	TGTGCCAGCAGCTTAGTACAGGGGGGGGATAATTCACCCCTCCACTTT
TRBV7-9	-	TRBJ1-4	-	CASRQGRDNEKLFF	TGTGCCAGCAGACAGGGTCGGGACAATGAAAAACTGTTTTTT
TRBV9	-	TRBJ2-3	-	CASSPQLGTDTQYF	TGTGCCAGCAGCCCACAACTAGGCACAGATACGCAGTATTTT
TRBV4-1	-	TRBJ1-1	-	CASSQVLTAAPLEAFF	TGCGCCAGCAGCCAAGTTTTAACGGCAGCGCCTCTTGAAGCTTTCTTT
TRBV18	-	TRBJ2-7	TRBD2	CASSLSGGSSYEQYF	TGTGCCAGCTCCTTAAGCGGGGGTAGCTCCTACGAGCAGTACTTC
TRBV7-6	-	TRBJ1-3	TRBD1	CASSLTWRDRAGNTIYF	TGTGCCAGCAGCTTAACCTGGAGGGACAGGGCTGGAAACACCATATATTTT
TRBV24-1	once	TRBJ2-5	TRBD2	CATSGVSGREGETQYF	TGTGCCACCAGTGGAGTTAGCGGGAGGGAGGGAGAGACCCAGTACTTC
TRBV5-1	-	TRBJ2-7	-	CASSLMEGPLYEQYF	TGCGCCAGCAGCTTGATGGAGGGTCCCCTATACGAGCAGTACTTC
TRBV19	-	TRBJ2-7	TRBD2	CASKKRDSYEQYF	TGTGCCAGTAAAAAGCGGGACTCCTACGAGCAGTACTTC
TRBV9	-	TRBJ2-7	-	CASSVDPISYEQYF	TGTGCCAGCAGCGTAGACCCTATCTCCTACGAGCAGTACTTC
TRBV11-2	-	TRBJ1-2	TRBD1	CASSPGQAYGYTF	TGTGCCAGTTCCCCGGGACAGGCCTATGGCTACACCTTC
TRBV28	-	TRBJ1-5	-	CASSFLVGRQPQHF	TGTGCCAGCAGTTTCTTGGTGGGGCGACAGCCCCAGCATTTT
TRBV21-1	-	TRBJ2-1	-	CASSKSSGFYNEQFF	TGTGCCAGCAGCAAATCTAGCGGGTTTTACAATGAGCAGTTCTTC
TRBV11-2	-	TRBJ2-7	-	CASSLVKTYEQYF	TGTGCCAGCAGCTTAGTAAAAACCTACGAGCAGTACTTC
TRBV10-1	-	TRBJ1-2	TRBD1	CASREAGGGDVDGYTF	TGCGCCAGCAGGGAGGCGGGAGGGGGCGACGTGGATGGCTACACCTTC
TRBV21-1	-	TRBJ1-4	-	CASSKVGGYEKLFF	TGTGCCAGCAGCAAAGTAGGGGGCTATGAAAAACTGTTTTTT
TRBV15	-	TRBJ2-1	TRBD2	CATSRAGGAGDEQFF	TGTGCCACCAGCAGAGCGGGGGGGGCCGGCGATGAGCAGTTCTTC
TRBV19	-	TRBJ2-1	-	CASSNQSSGLHYNEQFF	TGTGCCAGTAGTAACCAGTCTTCCGGACTACACTACAATGAGCAGTTCTTC
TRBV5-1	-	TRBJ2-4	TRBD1	CASSPGQGGAKNIQYF	TGCGCCAGCAGCCCCGGACAGGGGGGAGCCAAAAACATTCAGTACTTC
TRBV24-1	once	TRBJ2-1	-	CATSENTGSSYNEQFF	TGTGCCACCAGTGAAAATACGGGATCATCCTACAATGAGCAGTTCTTC
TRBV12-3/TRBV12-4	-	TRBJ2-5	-	CASSLSGQETQYF	TGTGCCAGCAGTCTTAGCGGCCAAGAGACCCAGTACTTC
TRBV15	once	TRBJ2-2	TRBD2	CATSRDRLAGGTGELFF	TGTGCCACCAGCAGAGATCGGCTAGCGGGAGGTACCGGGGAGCTGTTTTTT
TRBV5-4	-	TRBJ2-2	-	CASSSNRAGELFF	TGTGCCAGCAGCTCAAACCGGGCCGGGGAGCTGTTTTTT
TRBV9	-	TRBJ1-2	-	CASSPGGGGGYTF	TGTGCCAGCAGCCCCGGCGGCGGTGGTGGCTACACCTTC
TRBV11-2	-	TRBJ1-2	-	CASSLGTVYGYTF	TGTGCCAGCAGCTTAGGTACAGTCTATGGCTACACCTTC
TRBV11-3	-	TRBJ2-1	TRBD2	CASSLDEGLAGNEQFF	TGTGCCAGCAGCTTAGATGAGGGACTAGCGGGAAATGAGCAGTTCTTC
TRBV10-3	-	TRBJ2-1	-	CAIKSEINNEQFF	TGTGCCATAAAGTCTGAGATAAACAATGAGCAGTTCTTC
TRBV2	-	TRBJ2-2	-	CASSDVWRVHNTGELFF	TGTGCCAGCAGTGACGTTTGGCGGGTTCACAACACCGGGGAGCTGTTTTTT
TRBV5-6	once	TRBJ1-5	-	CASSVGPDSNQPQHF	TGTGCCAGCAGCGTTGGGCCGGATAGCAATCAGCCCCAGCATTTT
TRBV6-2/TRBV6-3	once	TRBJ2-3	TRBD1	CASSYRDRPTDTQYF	TGTGCCAGCAGTTACCGGGACAGGCCCACAGATACGCAGTATTTT
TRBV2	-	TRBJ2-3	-	CASSDLGGVGTDTQYF	TGTGCCAGCAGTGACTTGGGCGGGGTAGGGACAGATACGCAGTATTTT